What follows describes a single TCR beta chain. What this receptor recognizes is not known. It has no much larger one-base neighbor in the sample; base qualities were not kept. The sample is drawn from a study of CD8 T cells in ankylosing spondylitis (dated by TCRdb to 2016 to 2017). The study in broad terms: T cell receptor beta repertoires were profiled in healthy donors and ankylosing spondylitis patients so that disease-linked TCR variants could be found. The whole study cohort included about a hundred healthy donors and 20 to 25 ankylosing spondylitis patients. Peripheral blood samples were taken, and synovial fluid was additionally collected from ankylosing spondylitis patients.

Sequencing was performed on an Illumina HiSeq 2500. TCR beta libraries were prepared by quantitative 5'-RACE with molecular barcodes. In the authors' own workflow: A new computational method based on a probabilistic model of VDJ rearrangement was used to identify disease-linked TCR variants. Clones were called with MiXCR by TCRdb after fastp trimmed the public reads at Q25, and only in-frame beta chains were retained. For every CDR3 protein sequence, its rows merge into one entry that carries the most common genes and DNA. TCRdb, not the original authors, processed these V and J calls. This sample is represented by 250,000 to 350,000 distinct CDR3 sequences; around 19% of them were singletons. Together, the top ten hold 7.5% to 9.5% of the sample. Here is what the overall study found, with its caveats: Blood from ankylosing spondylitis patients appeared to be characterized by a TCR beta motif composed of several highly homologous amino acid variants. Some TCR beta motif variants had previously been reported in synovial fluid and blood of reactive arthritis patients, which suggested common disease-initiation mechanisms. In peripheral blood, the disease-linked clones were found at relatively low frequencies and had a CD8+ phenotype. According to the report, matched synovial fluid samples from ankylosing spondylitis patients were significantly enriched for the disease-linked clones.

Trimming takes 2 bases from V and 1 base from J, and the germline ends sit 15 bases apart. In the germline V gene (reference sequence), CDR1 corresponds to SGHNT and CDR2 to YYREEE. CDR3 length: 16 amino acids, cysteine to phenylalanine. Of all the DNA, just the CDR3 is kept, 48 bases in frame from base 1. Sequencing input: blood, either unsorted or a sorted T cell fraction (not recorded which). The receptor comes from a male donor with ankylosing spondylitis or in good health (not recorded which). The chain is made from TRBV5-4 and TRBJ1-2; tentative D gene TRBD1, with 6 bases matching. Read as DNA, the sequence is TGTGCCAGCAGCTTCTCGCGGGGGGGCAGTAACTATGGCTACACCTTC. It encodes CASSFSRGGSNYGYTF. Beyond the CDR3, the reference TRBV5-4 and TRBJ1-2 genes provide the residues; the full variable domain reads: ETGVTQSPTHLIKTRGQQVTLRCSSQSGHNTVSWYQQALGQGPQFIFQYYREEENGRGNFPPRFSGLQFPNYSSELNVNALELDDSALYLCASSFSRGGSNYGYTFGSGTRLTVV.